The present T cell receptor (beta chain) was sequenced within a study of vaccination and CD4 T cells after COVID-19. Treatment meaning: roughly 10-day PBMC culture with coronavirus spike peptide pools or control peptides (ViraFEST assay). The Oncomine TCR Beta short-read assay sequenced DNA from cultured CD4+ T cells. From cultured CD4+ T cells, genomic DNA was extracted. TCRdb called the PCR reads again in MiXCR, with one record for every CDR3 protein. The table includes about 21,000 distinct CDR3 sequences, 60% detected once. The V gene's germline CDR1 is DFQATT and CDR2 SNEGSKA (reference sequence). The length of the CDR3 is 13 residues. Trimming cost V 5 bases and J 8 bases; bases outside gene matches: 7. As for this clonotype: Antigen unknown.

The TCR sequence derives from a human donor who had recovered from COVID-19. The specimen comprised CD4+ T cells from blood, cultured in vitro, sampled after SARS-CoV-2 vaccination. The rearrangement joins TRBV20-1 to TRBJ2-4, with 9 bases fitting TRBD1. The CDR3 sequence is CSAPDWTGDIQYF. The CDR3 DNA reads as TGCAGTGCTCCAGATTGGACAGGGGACATTCAGTACTTC.